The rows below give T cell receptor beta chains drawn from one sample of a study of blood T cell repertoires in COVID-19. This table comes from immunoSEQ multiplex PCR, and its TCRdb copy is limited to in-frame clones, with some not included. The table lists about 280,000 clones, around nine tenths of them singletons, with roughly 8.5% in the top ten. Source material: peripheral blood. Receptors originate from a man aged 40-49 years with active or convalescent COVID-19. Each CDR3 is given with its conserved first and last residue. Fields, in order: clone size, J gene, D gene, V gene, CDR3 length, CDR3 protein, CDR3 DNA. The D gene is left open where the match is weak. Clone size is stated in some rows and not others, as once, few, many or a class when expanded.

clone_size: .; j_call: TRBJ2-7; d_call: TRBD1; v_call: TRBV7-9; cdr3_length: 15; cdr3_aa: CASSSLQGYSYEQYF; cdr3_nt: TGTGCCAGCAGCTCCCTACAGGGGTACTCCTACGAGCAGTACTTC
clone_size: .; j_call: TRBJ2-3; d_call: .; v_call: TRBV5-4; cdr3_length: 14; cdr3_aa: CASSSQGQTDTQYF; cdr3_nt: TGTGCCAGCAGCTCCCAGGGACAAACAGATACGCAGTATTTT
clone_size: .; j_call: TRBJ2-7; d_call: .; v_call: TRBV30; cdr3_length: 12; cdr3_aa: CAWSVRRDEQYF; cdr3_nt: TGTGCCTGGAGTGTACGCCGGGACGAGCAGTACTTC
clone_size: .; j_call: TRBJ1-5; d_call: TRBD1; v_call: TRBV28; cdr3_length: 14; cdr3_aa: CASRPGQKNQPQHF; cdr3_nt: TGTGCCAGCAGGCCGGGACAGAAAAATCAGCCCCAGCATTTT
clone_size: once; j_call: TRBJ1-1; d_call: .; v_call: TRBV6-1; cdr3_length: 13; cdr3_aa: CASSEYAGTEAFF; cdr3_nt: TGTGCCAGCAGTGAATATGCGGGGACTGAAGCTTTCTTT
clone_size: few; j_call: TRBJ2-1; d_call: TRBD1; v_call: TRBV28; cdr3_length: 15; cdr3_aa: CASSPPGQGRGEQFF; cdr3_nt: TGTGCCAGCAGTCCTCCGGGACAGGGAAGGGGTGAGCAGTTCTTC
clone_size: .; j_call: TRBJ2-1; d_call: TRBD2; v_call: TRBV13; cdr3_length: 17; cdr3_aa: CASSLSGLAGEVDEQFF; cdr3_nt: TGTGCCAGCAGCTTATCCGGACTAGCGGGAGAGGTGGATGAGCAGTTCTTC
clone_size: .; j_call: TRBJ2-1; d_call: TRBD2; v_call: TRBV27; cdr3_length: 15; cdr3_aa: CASKPGTSGVYEQFF; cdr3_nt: TGTGCCAGCAAGCCGGGGACTAGCGGGGTATATGAGCAGTTCTTC
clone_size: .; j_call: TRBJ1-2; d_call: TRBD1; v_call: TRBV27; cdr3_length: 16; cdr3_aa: CASSLSGGQVTYGYTF; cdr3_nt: TGTGCCAGCAGTTTATCGGGGGGACAGGTGACCTATGGCTACACCTTC
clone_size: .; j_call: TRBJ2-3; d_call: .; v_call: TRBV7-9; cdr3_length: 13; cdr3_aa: CASSRSDKDTQYF; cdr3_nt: TGTGCCAGCAGCCGGTCCGACAAAGATACGCAGTATTTT
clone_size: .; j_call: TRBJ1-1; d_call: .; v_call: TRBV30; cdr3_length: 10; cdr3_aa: CAWSRTEAFF; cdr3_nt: TGTGCCTGGAGCAGGACTGAAGCTTTCTTT
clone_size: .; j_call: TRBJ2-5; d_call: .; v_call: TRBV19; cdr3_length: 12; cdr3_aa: CASRLSGETQYF; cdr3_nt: TGTGCCAGTAGGTTGTCCGGGGAGACCCAGTACTTC
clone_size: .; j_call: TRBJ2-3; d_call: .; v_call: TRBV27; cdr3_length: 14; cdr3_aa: CASSFRPGTDTQYF; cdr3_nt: TGTGCCAGCAGTTTCCGCCCGGGCACAGATACGCAGTATTTT
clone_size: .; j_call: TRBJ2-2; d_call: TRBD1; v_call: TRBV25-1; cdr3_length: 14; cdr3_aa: CASSATQGSGELFF; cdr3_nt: TGTGCCAGCAGTGCCACACAGGGGTCCGGGGAGCTGTTTTTT
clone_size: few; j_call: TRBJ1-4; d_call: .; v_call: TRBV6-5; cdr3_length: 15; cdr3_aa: CASSYYREPIEKLFF; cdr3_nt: TGTGCCAGCAGTTATTACAGGGAGCCTATTGAAAAACTGTTTTTT
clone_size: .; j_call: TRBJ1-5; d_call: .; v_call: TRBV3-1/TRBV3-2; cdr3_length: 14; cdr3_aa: CASSPQGNNQPQHF; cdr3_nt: TGTGCCAGCAGCCCACAGGGTAACAATCAGCCCCAGCATTTT
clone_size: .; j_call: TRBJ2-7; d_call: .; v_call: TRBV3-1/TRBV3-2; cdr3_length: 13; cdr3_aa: CASSQRGIYEQYF; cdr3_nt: TGTGCCAGCAGCCAAAGAGGTATCTACGAGCAGTACTTC
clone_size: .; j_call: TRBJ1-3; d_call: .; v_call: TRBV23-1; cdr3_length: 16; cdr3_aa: CASKLEVVTGRNTIYF; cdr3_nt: TGCGCCAGCAAATTAGAGGTCGTGACAGGCCGAAACACCATATATTTT
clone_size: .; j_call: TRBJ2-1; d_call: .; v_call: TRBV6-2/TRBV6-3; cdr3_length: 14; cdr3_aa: CASSPGDALNEQFF; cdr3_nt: TGTGCCAGCAGTCCAGGGGATGCACTGAATGAGCAGTTCTTC
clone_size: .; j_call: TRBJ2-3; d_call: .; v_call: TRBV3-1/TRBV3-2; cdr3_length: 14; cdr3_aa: CASSQEPRSGTQYF; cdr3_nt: TGTGCCAGCAGCCAAGAGCCCAGATCAGGTACGCAGTATTTT
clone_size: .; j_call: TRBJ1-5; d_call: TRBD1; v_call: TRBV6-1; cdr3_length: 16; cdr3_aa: CASSDGQGLWNQPQHF; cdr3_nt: TGTGCCAGCAGTGACGGACAGGGGCTTTGGAATCAGCCCCAGCATTTT
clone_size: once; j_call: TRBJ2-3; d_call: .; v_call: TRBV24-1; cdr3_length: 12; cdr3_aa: CATSEDQRTQYF; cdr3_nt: TGTGCCACCAGCGAAGACCAGCGGACGCAGTATTTT
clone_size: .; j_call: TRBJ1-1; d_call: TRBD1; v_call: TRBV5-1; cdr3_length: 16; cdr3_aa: CASRYRDSPVNTEAFF; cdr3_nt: TGCGCCAGCAGGTACCGGGACAGTCCCGTGAACACTGAAGCTTTCTTT
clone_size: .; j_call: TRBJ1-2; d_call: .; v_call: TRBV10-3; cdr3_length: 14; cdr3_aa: CAIRENQGGYGYTF; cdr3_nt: TGTGCCATCAGGGAAAACCAGGGAGGCTATGGCTACACCTTC
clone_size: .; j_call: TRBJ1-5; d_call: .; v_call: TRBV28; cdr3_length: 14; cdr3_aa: CASSYRAGNQPQHF; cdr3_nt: TGTGCCAGCAGTTACAGGGCGGGCAATCAGCCCCAGCATTTT
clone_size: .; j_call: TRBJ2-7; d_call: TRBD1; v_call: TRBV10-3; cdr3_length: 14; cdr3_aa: CAIRGDREVYEQYF; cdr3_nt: TGTGCCATCAGGGGGGACAGGGAGGTCTACGAGCAGTACTTC
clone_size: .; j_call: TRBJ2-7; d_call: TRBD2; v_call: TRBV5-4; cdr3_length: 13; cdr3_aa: CASSLRAGGAQYF; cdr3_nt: TGTGCCAGCAGCTTGCGGGCGGGGGGCGCCCAGTACTTC
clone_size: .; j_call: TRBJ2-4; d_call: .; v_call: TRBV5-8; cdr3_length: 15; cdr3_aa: CASSLTRLAKNIQYF; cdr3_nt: TGTGCCAGCAGCTTGACTCGTCTAGCCAAAAACATTCAGTACTTC
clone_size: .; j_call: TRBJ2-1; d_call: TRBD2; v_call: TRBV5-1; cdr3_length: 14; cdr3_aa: CASRTSDSYNEQFF; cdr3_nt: TGCGCCAGCAGAACTAGCGACTCGTACAATGAGCAGTTCTTC
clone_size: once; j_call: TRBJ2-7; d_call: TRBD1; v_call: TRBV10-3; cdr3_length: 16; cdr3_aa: CAISGPGQGGPYEQYF; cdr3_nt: TGTGCCATCAGTGGACCCGGACAGGGGGGACCCTACGAGCAGTACTTC
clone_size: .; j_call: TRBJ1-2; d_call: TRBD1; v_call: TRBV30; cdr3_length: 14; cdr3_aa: CAWSSATGGVGYTF; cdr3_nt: TGTGCCTGGAGTTCCGCAACAGGGGGAGTCGGCTACACCTTC
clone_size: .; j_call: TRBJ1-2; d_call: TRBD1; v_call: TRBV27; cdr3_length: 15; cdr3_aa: CASSFTTGGRNGYTF; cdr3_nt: TGTGCCAGCAGTTTCACCACAGGGGGACGAAATGGCTACACCTTC
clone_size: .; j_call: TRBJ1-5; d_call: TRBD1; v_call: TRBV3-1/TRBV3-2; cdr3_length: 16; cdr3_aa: CASTRPGQGDKEPQHF; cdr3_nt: TGTGCCAGCACCCGACCGGGACAGGGGGATAAGGAGCCCCAGCATTTT
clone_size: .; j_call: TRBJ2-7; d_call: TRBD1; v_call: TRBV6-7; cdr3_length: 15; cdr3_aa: CASSYQWTGGLEQYF; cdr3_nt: TGTGCCAGCAGTTATCAGTGGACAGGGGGCCTGGAGCAGTACTTC
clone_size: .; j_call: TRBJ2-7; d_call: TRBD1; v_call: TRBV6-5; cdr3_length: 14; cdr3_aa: CASSYRDRDYEQYF; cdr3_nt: TGTGCCAGCAGTTACCGGGACAGGGACTACGAGCAGTACTTC
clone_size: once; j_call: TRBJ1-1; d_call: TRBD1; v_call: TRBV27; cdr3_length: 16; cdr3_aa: CASSGTGSLGSTEAFF; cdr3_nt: TGTGCCAGCAGTGGGACAGGGTCCCTAGGTAGCACTGAAGCTTTCTTT
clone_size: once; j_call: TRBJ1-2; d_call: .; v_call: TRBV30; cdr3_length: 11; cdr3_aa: CAWTVGGGYTF; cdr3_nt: TGTGCCTGGACTGTAGGGGGTGGTTACACCTTC
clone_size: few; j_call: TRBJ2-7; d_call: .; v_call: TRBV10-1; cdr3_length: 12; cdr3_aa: CASSEGLYEQYF; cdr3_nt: TGCGCCAGCAGTGAGGGACTCTACGAGCAGTACTTC
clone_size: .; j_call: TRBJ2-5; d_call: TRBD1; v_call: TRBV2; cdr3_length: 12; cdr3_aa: CASRDREETQYF; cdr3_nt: TGTGCCAGCCGGGACAGGGAAGAGACCCAGTACTTC
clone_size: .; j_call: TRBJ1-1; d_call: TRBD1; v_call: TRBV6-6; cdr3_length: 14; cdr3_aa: CASSSTDRGSEAFF; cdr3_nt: TGTGCCAGCAGTTCCACAGACAGGGGGTCTGAAGCTTTCTTT
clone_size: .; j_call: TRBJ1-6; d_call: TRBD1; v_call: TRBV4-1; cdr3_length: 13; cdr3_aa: CASSQPTGGEFHF; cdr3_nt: TGCGCCAGCAGCCAACCGACAGGGGGCGAGTTCCACTTT